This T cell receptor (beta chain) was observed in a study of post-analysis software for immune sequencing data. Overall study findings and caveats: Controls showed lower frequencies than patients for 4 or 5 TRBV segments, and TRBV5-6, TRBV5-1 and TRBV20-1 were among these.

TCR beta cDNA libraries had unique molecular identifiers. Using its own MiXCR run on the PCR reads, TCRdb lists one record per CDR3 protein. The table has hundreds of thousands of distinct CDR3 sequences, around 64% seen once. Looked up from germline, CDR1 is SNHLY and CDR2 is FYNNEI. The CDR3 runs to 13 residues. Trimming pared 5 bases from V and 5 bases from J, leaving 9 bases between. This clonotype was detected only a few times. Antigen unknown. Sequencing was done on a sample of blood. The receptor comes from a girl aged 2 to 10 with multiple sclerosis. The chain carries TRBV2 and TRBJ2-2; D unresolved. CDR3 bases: TGTGCCAGCAGTTATAGTGTAACCGGGGAGCTGTTTTTT. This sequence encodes CASSYSVTGELFF. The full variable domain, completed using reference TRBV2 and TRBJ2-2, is EPEVTQTPSHQVTQMGQEVILRCVPISNHLYFYWYRQILGQKVEFLVSFYNNEISEKSEIFDDQFSVERPDGSNFTLKIRSTKLEDSAMYFCASSYSVTGELFFGEGSRLTVL.